The entry below gives a single T cell receptor beta chain sequence along with its context. What it binds is not known. From germline, CDR1 is MNHEY and CDR2 SVGAGI. The CDR3 has 14 amino acids. V lost 2 bases and J 4 bases, leaving 12 bases between the germline ends. Nominally healthy donors were sampled, though unrecorded immune exposures were likely. This sample was taken from a study of cytomegalovirus exposure and HLA in healthy donors. Study at large: Among about 190 million T cells, an earlier analysis found 117 million unique TCR beta sequences. Whole-study findings and limits: Later analysis reportedly placed an Asian-associated ancestry cluster below the roughly 630-donor mean in N-insertions. Association of some 18,000 TCR beta sequences with HLA alleles was found at 0.05 false discovery rate in a later analysis.

13 Jbeta primers and 60 Vbeta primers were used for the PCR. Using immunoSEQ multiplex PCR, the repertoire was profiled, and TCRdb retains in-frame clones only, with some absent. The table shows around 30,000 clones, with more than 60% occurring only once. The specimen sequenced was PBMCs. This sequence was found in a man aged 50 to 59 in good health and CMV-seropositive. This chain joins TRBV6-5 and TRBJ2-7, with D possibly TRBD1 on 6 matching bases. The CDR3 DNA reads TGTGCCAGCAGTTACGGACAGACAGGATACGAGCAGTACTTC. This sequence encodes CASSYGQTGYEQYF.